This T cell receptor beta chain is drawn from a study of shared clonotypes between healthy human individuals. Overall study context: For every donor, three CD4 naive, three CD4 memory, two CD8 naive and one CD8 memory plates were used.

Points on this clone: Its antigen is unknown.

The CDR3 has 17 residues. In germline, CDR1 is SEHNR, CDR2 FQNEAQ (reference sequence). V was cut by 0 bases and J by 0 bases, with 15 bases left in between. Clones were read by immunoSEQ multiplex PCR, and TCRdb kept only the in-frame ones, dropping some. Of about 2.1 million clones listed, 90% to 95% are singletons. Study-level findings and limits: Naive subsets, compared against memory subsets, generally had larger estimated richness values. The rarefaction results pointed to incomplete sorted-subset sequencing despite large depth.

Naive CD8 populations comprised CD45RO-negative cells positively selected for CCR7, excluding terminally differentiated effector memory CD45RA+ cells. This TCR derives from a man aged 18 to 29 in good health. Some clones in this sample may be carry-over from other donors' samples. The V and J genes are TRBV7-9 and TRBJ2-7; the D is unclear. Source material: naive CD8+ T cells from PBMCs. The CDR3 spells CASSLAFRSASSYEQYF. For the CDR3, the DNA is TGTGCCAGCAGCTTAGCGTTTCGAAGCGCTAGCTCCTACGAGCAGTACTTC.